This T cell receptor beta chain was documented in a study of blood T cell repertoires in COVID-19. For the study at large: Sites across the United States, Italy and Spain contributed samples from acute and convalescent COVID-19.

Per the original data handling: Estimates of nucleated cell counts were drawn from the amplification of reference gene primers. Only in-frame clones appear in the TCRdb table, and some are missing; sequencing was by immunoSEQ multiplex PCR. Clonal size and the V and J genes are those of that table, whereas D and trimming came from the DNA. This table has hundreds of thousands of clones, approximately 86% appearing once. The study drew participants aged about 18 to 95 years from 20 to 30 US areas. Cohorts were determined from participant-reported clinical history. V was pared by 5 bases and J by 5 bases, with 15 bases between. Germline V gene lookup returns CDR1 MDHEN and CDR2 SYDVKM. There are 14 residues in the CDR3.

Sample: PBMCs or T cells enriched from blood (not recorded which). The sequence derives from a woman in her thirties or forties with acute COVID-19. The rearrangement links TRBV28 to TRBJ1-1; weak D call: TRBD1 (5 bases). CDR3 protein: CASSLPRGGTEAFF. In nucleotides, the CDR3 is TGTGCCAGCAGTCTCCCTCGGGGGGGAACTGAAGCTTTCTTT.